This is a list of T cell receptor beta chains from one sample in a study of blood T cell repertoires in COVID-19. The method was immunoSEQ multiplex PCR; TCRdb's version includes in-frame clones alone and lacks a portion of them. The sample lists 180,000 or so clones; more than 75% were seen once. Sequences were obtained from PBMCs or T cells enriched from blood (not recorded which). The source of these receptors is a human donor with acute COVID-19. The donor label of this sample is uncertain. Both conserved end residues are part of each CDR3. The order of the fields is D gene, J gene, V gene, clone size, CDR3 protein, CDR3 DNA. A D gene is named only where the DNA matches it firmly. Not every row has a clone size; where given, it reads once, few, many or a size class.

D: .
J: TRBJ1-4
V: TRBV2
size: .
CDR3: CASRPEPGQGEKLFF
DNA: TGTGCCAGCAGACCCGAGCCGGGTCAGGGTGAAAAACTGTTTTTT

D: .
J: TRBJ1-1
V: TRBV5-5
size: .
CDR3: CASSLVVRDTEAFF
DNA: TGTGCCAGCAGCTTGGTAGTCCGAGACACTGAAGCTTTCTTT

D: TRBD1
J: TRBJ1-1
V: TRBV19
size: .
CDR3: CASRDRGSTEAFF
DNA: TGTGCCAGTAGAGACAGGGGTAGCACTGAAGCTTTCTTT

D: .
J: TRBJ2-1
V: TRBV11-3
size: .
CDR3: CPGGQGVYNEQFF
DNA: TGTCCTGGGGGGCAGGGGGTATACAATGAGCAGTTCTTC

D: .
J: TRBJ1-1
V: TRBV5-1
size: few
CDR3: CASSLEGTEAFF
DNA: TGCGCCAGCAGCTTGGAGGGGACTGAAGCTTTCTTT

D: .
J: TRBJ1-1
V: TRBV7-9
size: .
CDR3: CASSHQGYNTEAFF
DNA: TGTGCCAGCAGCCACCAGGGGTATAACACTGAAGCTTTCTTT

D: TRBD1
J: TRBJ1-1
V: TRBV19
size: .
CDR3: CASSGGTGGVIDTEAFF
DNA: TGTGCCAGTAGTGGAGGGACAGGGGGCGTGATCGACACTGAAGCTTTCTTT

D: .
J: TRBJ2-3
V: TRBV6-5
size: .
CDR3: CASSSGRSSTDTQYF
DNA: TGTGCCAGCAGCTCCGGGAGATCTAGCACAGATACGCAGTATTTT

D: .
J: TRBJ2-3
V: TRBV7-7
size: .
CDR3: CASSLIPGDTQYF
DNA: TGTGCCAGCAGCCTTATACCGGGAGATACGCAGTATTTT

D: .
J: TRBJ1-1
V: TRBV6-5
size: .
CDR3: CASSSTDRNTEAFF
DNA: TGTGCCAGCAGTTCCACTGACAGGAACACTGAAGCTTTCTTT

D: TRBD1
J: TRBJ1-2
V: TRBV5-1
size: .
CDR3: CASSLDPGTAYGYTF
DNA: TGCGCCAGCAGCTTGGATCCCGGGACAGCTTATGGCTACACCTTC

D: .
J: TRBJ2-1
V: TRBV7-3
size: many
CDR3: CASSLSGNEQFF
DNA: TGTGCCAGCAGCTTATCAGGTAATGAGCAGTTCTTC

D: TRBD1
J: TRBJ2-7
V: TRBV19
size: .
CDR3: CASSISQGASYEQYF
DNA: TGTGCCAGTAGTATTTCACAGGGGGCGAGCTACGAGCAGTACTTC

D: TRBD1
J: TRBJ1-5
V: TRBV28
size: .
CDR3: CASGGQFNQPQHF
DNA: TGTGCCAGCGGGGGACAGTTTAATCAGCCCCAGCATTTT

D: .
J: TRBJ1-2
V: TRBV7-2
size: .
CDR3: CASSLGAGARVYGYTF
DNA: TGTGCCAGCAGCTTAGGTGCGGGGGCGCGGGTCTATGGCTACACCTTC

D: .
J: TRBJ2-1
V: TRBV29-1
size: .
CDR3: CSVEGSLLAPLYNEQFF
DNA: TGCAGCGTTGAAGGGAGCTTGCTAGCCCCCCTATACAATGAGCAGTTCTTC

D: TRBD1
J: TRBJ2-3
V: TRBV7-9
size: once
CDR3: CASSLNRGGSWTDTQYF
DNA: TGTGCCAGCAGCTTAAACAGGGGTGGTTCGTGGACAGATACGCAGTATTTT

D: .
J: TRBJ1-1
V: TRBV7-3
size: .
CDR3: CASSQTQGRTEAFF
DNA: TGTGCCAGCAGTCAAACCCAGGGGCGGACTGAAGCTTTCTTT

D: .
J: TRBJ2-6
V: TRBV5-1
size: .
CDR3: CASSLGLGANVLTF
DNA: TGCGCCAGCAGCCTAGGCCTGGGGGCCAACGTCCTGACTTTC

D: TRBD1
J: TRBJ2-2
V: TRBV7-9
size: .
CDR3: CASSFVGTANTGELFF
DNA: TGTGCCAGCAGCTTTGTAGGGACAGCGAACACCGGGGAGCTGTTTTTT

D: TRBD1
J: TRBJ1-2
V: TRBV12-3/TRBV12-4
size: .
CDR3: CASTGTEFGYTF
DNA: TGTGCCAGCACCGGGACAGAGTTTGGCTACACCTTC

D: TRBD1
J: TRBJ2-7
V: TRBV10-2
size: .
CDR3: CASADRGSYEQYF
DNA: TGCGCCAGCGCTGACAGGGGATCCTACGAGCAGTACTTC

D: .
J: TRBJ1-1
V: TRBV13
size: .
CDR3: CASSYQQGSNTEAFF
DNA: TGTGCCAGCAGCTACCAACAGGGATCGAACACTGAAGCTTTCTTT

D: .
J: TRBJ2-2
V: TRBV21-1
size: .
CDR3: CASTIQSGELFF
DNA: TGTGCCAGCACCATACAATCCGGGGAGCTGTTTTTT

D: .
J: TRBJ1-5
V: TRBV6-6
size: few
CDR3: CASSRRLAWGQLNQPQHF
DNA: TGTGCCAGCAGTCGGAGACTAGCCTGGGGTCAGCTCAATCAGCCCCAGCATTTT

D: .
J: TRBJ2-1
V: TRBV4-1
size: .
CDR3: CASSQDQNEQFF
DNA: TGCGCCAGCAGCCAAGATCAGAATGAGCAGTTCTTC

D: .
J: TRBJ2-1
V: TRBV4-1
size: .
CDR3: CASSHLTGKGHNEQFF
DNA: TGCGCCAGCAGCCACTTGACCGGGAAAGGACACAATGAGCAGTTCTTC

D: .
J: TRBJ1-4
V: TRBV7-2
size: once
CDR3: CASSRDLKGEEKLFF
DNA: TGTGCCAGCAGCCGGGACCTAAAGGGGGAAGAAAAACTGTTTTTT

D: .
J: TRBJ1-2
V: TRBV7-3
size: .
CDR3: CASSLSDRLWRYTF
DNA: TGTGCCAGCAGCTTATCCGACAGGCTATGGCGCTACACCTTC

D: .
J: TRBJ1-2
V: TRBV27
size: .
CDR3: CASSLYGYGYTF
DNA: TGTGCCAGCAGTTTATACGGCTATGGCTACACCTTC

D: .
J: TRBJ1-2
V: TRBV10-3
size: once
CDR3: CAISDLVQNYGYTF
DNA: TGTGCCATCAGTGATTTGGTACAGAACTATGGCTACACCTTC

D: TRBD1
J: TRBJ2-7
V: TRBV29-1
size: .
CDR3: CSVRQGAYEQYF
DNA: TGCAGCGTGAGACAGGGGGCTTACGAGCAGTACTTC

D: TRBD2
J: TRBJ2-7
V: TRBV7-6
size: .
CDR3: CASSPASGGYEQYF
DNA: TGTGCCAGCAGCCCAGCTAGCGGGGGGTACGAGCAGTACTTC

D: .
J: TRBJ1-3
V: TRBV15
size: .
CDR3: CATSRGGVSSGNTIYF
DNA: TGTGCCACCAGCAGAGGGGGGGTGAGCTCTGGAAACACCATATATTTT

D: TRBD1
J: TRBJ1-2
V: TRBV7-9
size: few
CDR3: CASSLSTGKGYTF
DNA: TGTGCCAGCAGCCTTTCGACAGGGAAAGGCTACACCTTC

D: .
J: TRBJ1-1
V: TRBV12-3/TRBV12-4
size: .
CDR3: CASSLQQAPEAFF
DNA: TGTGCCAGCAGTTTACAGCAGGCTCCTGAAGCTTTCTTT

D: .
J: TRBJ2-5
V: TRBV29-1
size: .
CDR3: CSVEGYSEETQYF
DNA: TGCAGCGTTGAAGGTTATTCGGAAGAGACCCAGTACTTC

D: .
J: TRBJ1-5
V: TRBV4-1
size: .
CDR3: CASSLTGSNQPQHF
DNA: TGCGCCAGCAGCCTTACAGGGAGCAATCAGCCCCAGCATTTT

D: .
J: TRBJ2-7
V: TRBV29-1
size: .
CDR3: CSVVTQGSEQYF
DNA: TGCAGCGTCGTGACCCAGGGCAGCGAGCAGTACTTC

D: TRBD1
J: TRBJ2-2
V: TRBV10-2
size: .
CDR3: CASGQGRDTGELFF
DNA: TGCGCCAGCGGACAGGGTCGCGACACCGGGGAGCTGTTTTTT

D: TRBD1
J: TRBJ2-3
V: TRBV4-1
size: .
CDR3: CASSARQGTDTQYF
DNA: TGCGCCAGCAGCGCCCGACAGGGAACGGATACGCAGTATTTT

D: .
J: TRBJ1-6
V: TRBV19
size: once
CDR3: CASTDQTANSPLHF
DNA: TGTGCCAGTACCGACCAGACAGCAAATTCACCCCTCCACTTT